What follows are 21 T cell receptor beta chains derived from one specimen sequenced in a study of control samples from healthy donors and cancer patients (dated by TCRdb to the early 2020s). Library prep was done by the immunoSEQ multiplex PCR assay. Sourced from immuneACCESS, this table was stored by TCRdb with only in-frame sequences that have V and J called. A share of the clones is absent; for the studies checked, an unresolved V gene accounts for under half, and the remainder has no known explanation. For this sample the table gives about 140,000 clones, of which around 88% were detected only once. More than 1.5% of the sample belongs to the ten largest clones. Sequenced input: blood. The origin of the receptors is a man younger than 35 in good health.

Written as DNA, the CDR3 is TGTGCCAGCAGCCAAGAAGTCAACACCGGGGAGCTGTTTTTT. Amino acid sequence: CASSQEVNTGELFF. The rearrangement links TRBV4-2 to TRBJ2-2; no clear D. CDR1 is LGHNA and CDR2 is YNFKEQ in the germline V gene. The CDR3 is 14 amino acids. V was trimmed by 0 bases and J by 2 bases, leaving 4 bases between them.

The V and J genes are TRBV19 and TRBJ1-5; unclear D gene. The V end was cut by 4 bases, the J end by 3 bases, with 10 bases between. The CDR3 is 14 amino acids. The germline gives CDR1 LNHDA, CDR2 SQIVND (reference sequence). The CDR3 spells CASSNPGVNQPQHF. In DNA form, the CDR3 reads TGTGCCAGTAGTAACCCGGGTGTCAATCAGCCCCAGCATTTT.

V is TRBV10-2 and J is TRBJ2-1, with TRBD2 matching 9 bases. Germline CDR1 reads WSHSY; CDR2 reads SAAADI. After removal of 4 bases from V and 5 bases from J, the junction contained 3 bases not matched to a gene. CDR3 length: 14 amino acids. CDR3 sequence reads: CASSAGTSHNEQFF. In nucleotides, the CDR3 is TGCGCCAGCAGTGCCGGGACTAGCCACAATGAGCAGTTCTTC.

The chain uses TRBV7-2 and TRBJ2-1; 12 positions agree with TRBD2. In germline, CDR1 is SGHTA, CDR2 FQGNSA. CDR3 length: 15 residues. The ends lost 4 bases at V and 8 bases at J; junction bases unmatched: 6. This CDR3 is CASSSSGGDLYEQFF. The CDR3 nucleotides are TGTGCCAGCAGCTCTAGCGGGGGGGATTTATATGAGCAGTTCTTC.

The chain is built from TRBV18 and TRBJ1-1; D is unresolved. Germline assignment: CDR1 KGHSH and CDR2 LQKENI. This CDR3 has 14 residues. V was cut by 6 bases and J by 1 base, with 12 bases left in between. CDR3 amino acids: CASSPIQRNTEAFF. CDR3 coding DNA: TGTGCCAGCTCTCCTATTCAGCGGAACACTGAAGCTTTCTTT.

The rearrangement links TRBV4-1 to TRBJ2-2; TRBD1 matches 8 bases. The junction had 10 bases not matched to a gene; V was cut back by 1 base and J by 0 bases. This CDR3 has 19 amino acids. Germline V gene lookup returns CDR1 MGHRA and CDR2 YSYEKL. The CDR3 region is CASSQVAQGAQANTGELFF. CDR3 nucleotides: TGCGCCAGCAGCCAAGTTGCGCAGGGGGCCCAAGCGAACACCGGGGAGCTGTTTTTT.

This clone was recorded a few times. CDR3 nucleotides: TGCGCCAGCAGTGCATGGGACAGGACGCACTCCTACGAGCAGTACTTC. It encodes CASSAWDRTHSYEQYF. The V gene is TRBV10-2, the J gene TRBJ2-7, with TRBD1 matching 8 bases. The CDR3 has 16 amino acids. The germline V gene has CDR1 WSHSY and CDR2 SAAADI. The V and J ends lost 4 bases and 0 bases, in that order; junction bases with no gene match: 8.

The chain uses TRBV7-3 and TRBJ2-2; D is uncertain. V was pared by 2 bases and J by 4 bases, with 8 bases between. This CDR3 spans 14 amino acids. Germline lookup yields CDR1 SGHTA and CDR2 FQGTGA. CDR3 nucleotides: TGTGCCAGCAGCTTATCCCGGAGCACCGGGGAGCTGTTTTTT. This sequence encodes CASSLSRSTGELFF.

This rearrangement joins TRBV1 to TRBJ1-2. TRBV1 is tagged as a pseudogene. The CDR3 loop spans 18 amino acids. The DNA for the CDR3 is TGCACCAGCAGCCAAGGAACCAGTCGAAAACTGGGGTCTTTAGGCTACACCTTC. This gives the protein CTSSQGTSRKLGSLGYTF.

Here the CDR3 reads CASSVVGTDQDTQYF. The DNA of the CDR3 is TGTGCCAGCAGCGTAGTGGGGACAGATCAGGATACGCAGTATTTT. The chain joins TRBV9 to TRBJ2-3; 7 positions match TRBD1. In germline, CDR1 is SGDLS, CDR2 YYNGEE. The ends lost 0 bases at V and 6 bases at J; junction bases unmatched: 7. This CDR3 comprises 15 residues. Drawing the rest from reference TRBV9 and TRBJ2-3, the complete variable domain is DSGVTQTPKHLITATGQRVTLRCSPRSGDLSVYWYQQSLDQGLQFLIQYYNGEERAKGNILERFSAQQFPDLHSELNLSSLELGDSALYFCASSVVGTDQDTQYFGPGTRLTVL.

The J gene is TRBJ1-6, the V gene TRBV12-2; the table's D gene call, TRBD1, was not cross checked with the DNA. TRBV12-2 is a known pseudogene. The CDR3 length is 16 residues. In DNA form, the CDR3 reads TGTGCAAGTCGCTTAGCGATGCAGACAGGGCATTCACCCCTCCACTTT. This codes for CASRLAMQTGHSPLHF.

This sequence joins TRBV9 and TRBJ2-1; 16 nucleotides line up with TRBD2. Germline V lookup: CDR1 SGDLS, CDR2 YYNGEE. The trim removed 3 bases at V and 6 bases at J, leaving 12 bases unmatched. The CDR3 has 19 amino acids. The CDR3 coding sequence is TGTGCCAGCAGCGCACCAACCGGGACTAGCGGGGGGGCCCGCAATGAGCAGTTCTTC. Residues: CASSAPTGTSGGARNEQFF.

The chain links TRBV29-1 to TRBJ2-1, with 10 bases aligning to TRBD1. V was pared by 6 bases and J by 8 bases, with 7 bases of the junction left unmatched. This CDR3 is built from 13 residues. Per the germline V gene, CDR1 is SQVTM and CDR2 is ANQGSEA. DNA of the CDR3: TGCAGCGTCACGGGGACAGGGGTTGATGAGCAGTTCTTC. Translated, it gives CSVTGTGVDEQFF.

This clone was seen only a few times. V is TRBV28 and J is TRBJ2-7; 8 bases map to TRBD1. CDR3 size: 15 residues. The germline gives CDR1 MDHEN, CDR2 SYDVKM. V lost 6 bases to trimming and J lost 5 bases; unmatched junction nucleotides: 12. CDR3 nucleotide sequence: TGTGCCAGCAGCCCCCCCACAGGGGGACTTCACGAGCAGTACTTC. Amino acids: CASSPPTGGLHEQYF.

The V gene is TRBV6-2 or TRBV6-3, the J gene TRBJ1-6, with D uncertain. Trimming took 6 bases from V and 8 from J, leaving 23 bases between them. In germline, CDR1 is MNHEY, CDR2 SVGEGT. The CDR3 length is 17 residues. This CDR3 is CASSPRVGRGNYSPLHF. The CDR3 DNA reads TGTGCCAGCAGCCCTAGAGTTGGGCGAGGCAATTATTCACCCCTCCACTTT.

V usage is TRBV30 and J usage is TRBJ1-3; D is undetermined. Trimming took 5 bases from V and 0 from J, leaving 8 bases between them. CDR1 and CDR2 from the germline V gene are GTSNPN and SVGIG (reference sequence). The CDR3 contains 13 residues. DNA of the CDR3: TGTGCCTGGGCAACAACCTCTGGAAACACCATATATTTT. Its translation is CAWATTSGNTIYF. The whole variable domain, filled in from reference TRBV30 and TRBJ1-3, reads SQTIHQWPATLVQPVGSPLSLECTVEGTSNPNLYWYRQAAGRGLQLLFYSVGIGQISSEVPQNLSASRPQDRQFILSSKKLLLSDSGFYLCAWATTSGNTIYFGEGSWLTVV.

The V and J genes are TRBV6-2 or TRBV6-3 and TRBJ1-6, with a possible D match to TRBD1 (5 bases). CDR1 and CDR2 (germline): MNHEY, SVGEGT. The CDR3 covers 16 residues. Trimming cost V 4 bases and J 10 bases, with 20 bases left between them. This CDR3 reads CASSLTLTGVRSPLHF. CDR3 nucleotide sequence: TGTGCCAGCAGTTTAACCTTAACAGGCGTTCGATCACCCCTCCACTTT.

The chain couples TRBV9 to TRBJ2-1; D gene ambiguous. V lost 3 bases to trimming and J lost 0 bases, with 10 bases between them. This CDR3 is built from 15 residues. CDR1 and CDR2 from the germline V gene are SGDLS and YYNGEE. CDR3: CASSAKGLSYNEQFF. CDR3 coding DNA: TGTGCCAGCAGCGCCAAGGGTCTCTCCTACAATGAGCAGTTCTTC.

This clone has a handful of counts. Written as DNA, the CDR3 is TGTGCCAGCTCACTAGGAGTGAATGAAAAACTGTTTTTT. Its protein is CASSLGVNEKLFF. This chain links TRBV18 with TRBJ1-4, with D unresolved. V was trimmed by 4 bases and J by 5 bases, leaving 8 bases between them. Germline V CDR1 and CDR2: KGHSH, LQKENI. The CDR3 contains 13 residues.

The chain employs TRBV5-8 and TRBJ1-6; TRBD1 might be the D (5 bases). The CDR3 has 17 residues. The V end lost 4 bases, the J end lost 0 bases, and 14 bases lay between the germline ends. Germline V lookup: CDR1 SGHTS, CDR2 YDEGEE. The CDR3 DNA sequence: TGTGCCAGCAGCCGTAGGGACGACTACTCCTATAATTCACCCCTCCACTTT. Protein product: CASSRRDDYSYNSPLHF.

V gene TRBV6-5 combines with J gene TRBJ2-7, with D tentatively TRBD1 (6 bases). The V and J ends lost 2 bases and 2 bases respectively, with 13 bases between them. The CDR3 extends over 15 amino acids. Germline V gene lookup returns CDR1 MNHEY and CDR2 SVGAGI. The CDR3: CASSYTRAGAYEQYF. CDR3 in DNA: TGTGCCAGCAGTTACACAAGGGCAGGGGCCTACGAGCAGTACTTC.